In this sample, the clone carrying this T cell receptor (beta chain) turned up once. Its target is unknown. The data derive from a study of T cells in Graves' hyperthyroidism and ophthalmopathy. Researchers amplified the TCR beta CDR3 regions from RNA transcripts. TCR CDR3 underwent first-round RT-PCR with the HTBI primer set. TCRdb ran MiXCR on the multiplex PCR reads and lists one entry per CDR3 protein. This repertoire shows 550,000 to 700,000 distinct CDR3 sequences, 46% found once; its top ten account for roughly 19%. Study-wide results and limits: Expanded thyroid clonotypes (above 0.001) were mostly also found in blood. A 13 V-J signature model discriminated ophthalmopathy versus stable hyperthyroidism. Ophthalmopathy was predicted by the model a median of about 6.5 months ahead of onset.

Material: peripheral blood or thyroid tissue (not recorded which). The receptor's source is an adult woman with Graves' disease, either hyperthyroidism or ophthalmopathy (not recorded which).

CDR3 bases: TGCAGTGCTAGACCTTGGGACAGGGATAATTCACCCCTCCACTTT. Its protein is CSARPWDRDNSPLHF. The chain links TRBV20-1 to TRBJ1-6; 9 nucleotides agree with TRBD1. This CDR3 is 15 amino acids long. Germline V gives CDR1 DFQATT, CDR2 SNEGSKA (reference sequence). J was trimmed by 5 bases and V by 2 bases; bases with no gene match: 4.